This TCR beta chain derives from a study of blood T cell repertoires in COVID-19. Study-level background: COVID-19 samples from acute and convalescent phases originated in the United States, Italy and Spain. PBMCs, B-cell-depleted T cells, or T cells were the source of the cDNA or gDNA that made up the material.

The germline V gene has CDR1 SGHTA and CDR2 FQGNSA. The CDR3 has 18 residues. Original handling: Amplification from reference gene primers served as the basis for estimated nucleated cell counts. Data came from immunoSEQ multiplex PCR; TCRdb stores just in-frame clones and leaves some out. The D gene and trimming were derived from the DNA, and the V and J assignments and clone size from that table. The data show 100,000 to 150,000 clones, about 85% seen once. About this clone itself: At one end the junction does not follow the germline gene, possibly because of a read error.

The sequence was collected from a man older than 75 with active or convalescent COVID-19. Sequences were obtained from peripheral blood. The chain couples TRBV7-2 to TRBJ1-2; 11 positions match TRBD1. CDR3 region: CASSLAGGQGARDYGYTF. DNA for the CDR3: TGTGCCAGCAGCCTAGCGGGAGGACAGGGGGCGCGGGACTATGGCTACACCTTC.